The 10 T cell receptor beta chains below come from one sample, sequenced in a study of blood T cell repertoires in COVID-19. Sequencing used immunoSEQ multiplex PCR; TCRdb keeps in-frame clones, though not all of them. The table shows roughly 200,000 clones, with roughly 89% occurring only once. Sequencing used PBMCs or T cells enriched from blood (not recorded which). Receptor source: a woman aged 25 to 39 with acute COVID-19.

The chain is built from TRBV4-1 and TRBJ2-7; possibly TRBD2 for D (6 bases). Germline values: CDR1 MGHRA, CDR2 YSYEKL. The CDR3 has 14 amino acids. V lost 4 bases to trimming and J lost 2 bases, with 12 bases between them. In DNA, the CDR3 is TGCGCCAGCAGCCTCGGGGCGGGAACCTACGAGCAGTACTTC. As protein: CASSLGAGTYEQYF.

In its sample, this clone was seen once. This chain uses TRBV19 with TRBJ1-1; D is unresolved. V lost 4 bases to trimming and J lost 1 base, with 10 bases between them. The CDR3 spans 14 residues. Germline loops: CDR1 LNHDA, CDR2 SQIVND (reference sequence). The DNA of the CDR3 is TGTGCCAGTAGTACCCCCCGCGGGAACACTGAAGCTTTCTTT. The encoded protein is CASSTPRGNTEAFF.

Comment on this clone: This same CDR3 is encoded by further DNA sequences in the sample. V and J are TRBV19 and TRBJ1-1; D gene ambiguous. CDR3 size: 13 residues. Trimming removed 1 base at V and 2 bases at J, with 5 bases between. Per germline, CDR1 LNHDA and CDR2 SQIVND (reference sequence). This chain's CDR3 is CASSIALNTEAFF. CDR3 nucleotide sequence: TGTGCCAGTAGTATAGCTCTAAACACTGAAGCTTTCTTT.

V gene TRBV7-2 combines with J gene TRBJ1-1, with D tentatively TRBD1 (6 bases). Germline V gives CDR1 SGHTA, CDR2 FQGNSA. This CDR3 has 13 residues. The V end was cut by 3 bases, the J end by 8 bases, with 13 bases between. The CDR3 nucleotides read TGTGCCAGCAGCTTCCGGACAGCGGCCGAAGCTTTCTTT. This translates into CASSFRTAAEAFF. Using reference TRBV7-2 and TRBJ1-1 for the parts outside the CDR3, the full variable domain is GAGVSQSPSNKVTEKGKDVELRCDPISGHTALYWYRQSLGQGLEFLIYFQGNSAPDKSGLPSDRFSAERTGGSVSTLTIQRTQQEDSAVYLCASSFRTAAEAFFGQGTRLTVV.

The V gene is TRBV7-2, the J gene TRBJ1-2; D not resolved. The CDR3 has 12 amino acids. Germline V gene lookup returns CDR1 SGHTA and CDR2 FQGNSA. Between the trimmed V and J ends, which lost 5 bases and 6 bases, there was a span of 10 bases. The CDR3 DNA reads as TGTGCCAGCAGCCCACTAGGAGATGGCTACACCTTC. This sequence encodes CASSPLGDGYTF.

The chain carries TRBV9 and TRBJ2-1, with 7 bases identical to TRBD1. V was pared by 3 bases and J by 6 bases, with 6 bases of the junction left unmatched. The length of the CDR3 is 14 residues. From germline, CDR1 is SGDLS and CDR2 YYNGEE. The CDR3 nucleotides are TGTGCCAGCAGCGAGAGGGACAGATCCAATGAGCAGTTCTTC. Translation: CASSERDRSNEQFF.

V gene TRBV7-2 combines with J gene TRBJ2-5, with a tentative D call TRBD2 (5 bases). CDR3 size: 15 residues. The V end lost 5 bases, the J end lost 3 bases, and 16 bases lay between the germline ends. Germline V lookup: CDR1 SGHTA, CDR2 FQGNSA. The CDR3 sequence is CASSPSRGSKETQYF. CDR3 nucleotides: TGTGCCAGCAGCCCTTCACGAGGGTCTAAAGAGACCCAGTACTTC.

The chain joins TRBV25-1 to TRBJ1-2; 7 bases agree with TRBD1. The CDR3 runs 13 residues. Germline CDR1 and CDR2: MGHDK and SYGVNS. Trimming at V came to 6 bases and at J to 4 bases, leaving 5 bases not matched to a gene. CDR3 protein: CASSIQGFYGYTF. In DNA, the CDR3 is TGTGCCAGCAGCATACAGGGGTTCTATGGCTACACCTTC.

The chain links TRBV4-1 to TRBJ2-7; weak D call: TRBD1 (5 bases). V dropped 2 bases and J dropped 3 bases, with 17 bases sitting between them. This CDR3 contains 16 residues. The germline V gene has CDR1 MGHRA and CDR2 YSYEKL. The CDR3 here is CASSQPDSSYSYEQYF. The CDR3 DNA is TGCGCCAGCAGCCAACCTGACAGTAGTTATAGCTACGAGCAGTACTTC.

In DNA form, the CDR3 reads TGTGCCAGCAGTGTAACGAGCTCCTATAATTCACCCCTCCACTTT. Translation gives CASSVTSSYNSPLHF. The genes are TRBV2 and TRBJ1-6, with no clear D. The V and J ends lost 4 bases and 0 bases respectively, with 7 bases between them. The V gene's germline CDR1 is SNHLY and CDR2 FYNNEI. The CDR3 sequence is 15 residues long.